Listed here are 18 T cell receptor beta chains from one sample, sequenced in a study of T cell clonality in common variable immunodeficiency. Sequenced by immunoSEQ multiplex PCR; TCRdb stores in-frame clones only, minus some. The sample was found to contain about 35,000 clones, and every one recurs. Sequencing was carried out using peripheral blood mononuclear cells. These receptors all stem from a person between 18 and 69 years old in good health.

This clone has ten or more counts. The read ends 3 residues shy of where the CDR3 ends; the end is completed using the germline J gene. This rearrangement joins TRBV30 to TRBJ1-6; 10 positions match TRBD1. Germline CDR1 and CDR2: GTSNPN and SVGIG (reference sequence). CDR3 length: 15 residues. Unmatched junction bases numbered 10, after V lost 4 bases and J lost 10 bases. CDR3 sequence reads: CAWKRQGAGRSPLHF. CDR3 bases read: TGTGCCTGGAAGCGACAGGGGGCAGGGAGGTCACCC.

This clone was counted ten times or more. The CDR3 here is CASSLAVQITYNEQFF. Partial CDR3 DNA: TGCGCCAGCAGCTTGGCCGTGCAGATTACCTACAATGAG. The chain is built from TRBV5-1 and TRBJ2-1; unclear D gene. The CDR3 goes on 3 residues after the read ends, and that part is filled in from the germline J gene. This CDR3 region has 16 residues. Trimming left V 0 bases short and J 2 bases short, with 12 bases between. The germline V gene encodes CDR1 SGHRS and CDR2 YFSETQ.

This clone was observed many times. The read is 3 residues too short to cover the CDR3 end, so that end is filled in from the germline J gene. The chain combines TRBV30 with TRBJ1-2; 9 bases line up with TRBD1. The V gene's germline CDR1 is GTSNPN and CDR2 SVGIG (reference sequence). J gave up 6 bases and V 7 bases, and 3 bases lay outside the gene matches. The CDR3 runs to 11 residues. CDR3 bases read: TGTGCCTCAACAGGGGGCAATGGC. Translating it yields CASTGGNG. In full, the CDR3 reads CASTGGNGYTF. The full variable domain, in which reference TRBV30 and TRBJ1-2 provide the parts outside the CDR3, is SQTIHQWPATLVQPVGSPLSLECTVEGTSNPNLYWYRQAAGRGLQLLFYSVGIGQISSEVPQNLSASRPQDRQFILSSKKLLLSDSGFYLCASTGGNGYTFGSGTRLTVV.

This clone was seen many times. The read ends 3 residues shy of where the CDR3 ends; the end is completed using the germline J gene. The V and J genes are TRBV2 and TRBJ2-1; TRBD2 is a possible D gene (7 bases). The germline CDR1 and CDR2 sequences are SNHLY and FYNNEI. This CDR3 region has 15 residues. Trimming left V 5 bases short and J 6 bases short, with 17 bases between. The CDR3 sequence is CASSLGRGGANEQFF. CDR3 bases read: TGTGCCAGCAGTCTAGGCCGTGGGGGGGCCAATGAG.

This clone has a count of ten or more. The CDR3 end is not reached by the read, which stops 3 residues before it; the germline J gene fills it in. The V call is TRBV5-1, the J call TRBJ1-2, with TRBD1 matching 9 bases. CDR1 SGHRS and CDR2 YFSETQ come from the germline V gene. CDR3 length equals 14 residues. Here the CDR3 reads CASSLEGQGIPYTF. The sequenced part of the CDR3 DNA is TGCGCCAGCAGCTTGGAGGGACAGGGAATCCCC.

In its sample, this clone was seen many times. Sequencing ends 3 residues short of the CDR3 end; the germline J gene provides the rest. The V call is TRBV6-2 or TRBV6-3, the J call TRBJ2-3; 10 bases align to TRBD2. There are 14 residues in the CDR3. V dropped 2 bases and J dropped 6; count of bases not matched to a gene: 2. Germline V gene lookup returns CDR1 MNHEY and CDR2 SVGEGT. The CDR3 here is CASSYSGGADTQYF. The sequenced CDR3 bases are TGTGCCAGCAGTTACAGCGGGGGGGCGGATACG.

This clone has at least ten counts. The read ends 3 residues early relative to the CDR3; the germline J gene fills the gap. The chain combines TRBV19 with TRBJ1-1; 7 bases match TRBD1. V was clipped by 9 bases and J by 4 bases; unmatched bases: 14. Germline-derived CDR1 and CDR2 are LNHDA and SQIVND (reference sequence). The CDR3 length is 15 residues. The sequenced CDR3 bases are TGTGCCAGCCTTCCCCGGACAGGTTTTGCCACTGAA. The encoded protein is CASLPRTGFATE. Given in full, the CDR3 is CASLPRTGFATEAFF.

This clone has at least ten counts. One junction end disagrees with the germline gene, perhaps due to a read error. The read is 3 residues too short to cover the CDR3 end, so that end is filled in from the germline J gene. This chain uses TRBV4-2 with TRBJ1-5; D is uncertain. The germline gives CDR1 LGHNA, CDR2 YNFKEQ. CDR3 size: 14 residues. The CDR3 sequence: CASSQDTRDQPQHF. Partial CDR3 DNA: TGCGCCAGCAGCCAAGATACCCGCGATCAGCCC.

As for this clone: The read halts 3 residues ahead of the CDR3 end, with the missing end drawn from the germline J gene. The chain has TRBV6-4 and TRBJ2-1; 12 nucleotides match TRBD2. This CDR3 has 15 amino acids. After removal of 4 bases from V and 6 bases from J, the junction contained 4 bases not matched to a gene. Per germline, CDR1 MRHNA and CDR2 SNTAGT. Partial CDR3 DNA: TGTGCCAGCAGTGGATCTAGCGGGGGGGCCAATGAG. Amino acid sequence: CASSGSSGGANE. The complete CDR3 protein is CASSGSSGGANEQFF.

Ten or more counts support this clone. Compared with germline, one end of the junction differs, possibly owing to a read error. The CDR3 goes on 3 residues after the read ends, and that part is filled in from the germline J gene. The rearrangement links TRBV7-7 to TRBJ2-3; D remains ambiguous. The germline CDR1 and CDR2 sequences are SSHAT and FNYEAQ (reference sequence). This CDR3 has 14 residues. The CDR3 protein is CASSFLDRTDTQYF. The part of the CDR3 DNA that was read is TGTGCTAGCAGCTTCCTAGATCGCACAGATACG. The full variable domain, its missing parts supplied by reference TRBV7-7 and TRBJ2-3, is GAGVSQSPRYKVTKRGQDVTLRCDPISSHATLYWYQQALGQGPEFLTYFNYEAQPDKSGLPSDRFSAERPEGSISTLTIQRTEQRDSAMYRCASSFLDRTDTQYFGPGTRLTVL.

This clone was counted many times. The read falls 3 residues short of the CDR3 end, and the missing part is taken from the germline J gene. V is TRBV12-3 or TRBV12-4 and J is TRBJ2-2; D might be TRBD2 (6 bases). The CDR3 spans 15 residues. V lost 6 bases and J lost 5, with 16 bases in between. CDR3 DNA (partial): TGTGCCAGCAGGACACGGAGGGCCCCGACCGGGGAG. This codes for CASRTRRAPTGE. The whole CDR3 protein is CASRTRRAPTGELFF.

This clone was observed many times. The CDR3 loop is CASTIGAMGTGEAFF. The CDR3 DNA, read in part, is TGTGCCAGTACCATAGGGGCTATGGGAACAGGTGAA. The V and J genes are TRBV19 and TRBJ1-1; TRBD1 might be the D (5 bases). The read finishes 3 residues shy of the CDR3 end, and the germline J gene is used to complete it. Deletions cut 7 bases from V and 7 bases from J, with 22 bases between. This CDR3 is built from 15 residues. The germline V gene has CDR1 LNHDA and CDR2 SQIVND (reference sequence).

This clone was recorded many times. The CDR3 end is not reached by the read, which stops 3 residues before it; the germline J gene fills it in. This rearrangement joins TRBV7-2 to TRBJ1-2, with 12 bases fitting TRBD1. The germline gives CDR1 SGHTA, CDR2 FQGNSA. The CDR3 extends over 15 amino acids. V shed 4 bases, J shed 6 bases, and the junction held 6 bases outside the gene matches. Incomplete CDR3 DNA: TGTGCCAGCAGCTGGGGGGGACAGGGGGCTAATGGC. The encoded protein is CASSWGGQGANG. The CDR3 as a whole reads CASSWGGQGANGYTF.

This clone was seen repeatedly, ten times or more. The CDR3 end falls 3 residues outside the read, so it is completed with the germline J gene. The rearrangement uses TRBV4-1 and TRBJ2-7, with 7 bases identical to TRBD1. CDR3 size: 15 residues. Losses at the gene ends were 4 bases for V and 4 bases for J; bases not matched to a gene: 10. Germline values: CDR1 MGHRA, CDR2 YSYEKL. The CDR3 sequence is CASSRQGPAAYEQYF. CDR3 bases read: TGCGCCAGCAGCCGACAGGGACCCGCGGCTTACGAG.

This clone was found many times. The read is 3 residues too short to cover the CDR3 end, so that end is filled in from the germline J gene. V gene TRBV18 combines with J gene TRBJ2-4; D unresolved. CDR1 and CDR2 (germline): KGHSH, LQKENI. The CDR3 loop spans 15 amino acids. The V and J ends lost 8 bases and 2 bases respectively, with 16 bases between them. The part of the CDR3 DNA that was read is TGTGCCAGCCACAACCGAAACCTTTCCAAAAACATT. Amino acids: CASHNRNLSKNI. In full, the CDR3 reads CASHNRNLSKNIQYF.

This clone was counted ten times or more. Partial CDR3 DNA: TGTGCCAGCTCACCGGGAACAGGGGGTACGGAGACC. It is translated as CASSPGTGGTET. The whole CDR3 sequence reads CASSPGTGGTETQYF. The rearrangement joins TRBV18 to TRBJ2-5; the match to TRBD1 covers 8 bases. The CDR3 goes on 3 residues after the read ends, and that part is filled in from the germline J gene. Trimming took 3 bases from V and 5 from J; bases not matched to a gene: 8. CDR3 length equals 15 residues. Germline CDR1 and CDR2: KGHSH and LQKENI.

This clone came up many times. The read terminates 3 residues before the CDR3 end, so the remaining end is supplied by the germline J gene. The rearrangement links TRBV5-4 to TRBJ2-3; TRBD2 matches at 13 bases. Germline loops: CDR1 SGHNT, CDR2 YYREEE (reference sequence). This CDR3 is 16 amino acids long. J was trimmed by 2 bases and V by 4 bases; bases with no gene match: 4. The CDR3 DNA, read in part, is TGTGCCAGCAGCGCGGGACTAGCGGGGTCCACAGATACG. Translating gives CASSAGLAGSTDT. The entire CDR3 is CASSAGLAGSTDTQYF. The complete variable domain, with remaining parts taken from reference TRBV5-4 and TRBJ2-3, reads ETGVTQSPTHLIKTRGQQVTLRCSSQSGHNTVSWYQQALGQGPQFIFQYYREEENGRGNFPPRFSGLQFPNYSSELNVNALELDDSALYLCASSAGLAGSTDTQYFGPGTRLTVL.

This clone occurred many times. The CDR3 goes on 3 residues after the read ends, and that part is filled in from the germline J gene. The chain is built from TRBV12-3 or TRBV12-4 and TRBJ1-2; 7 bases agree with TRBD1. Unmatched junction bases numbered 7, after V lost 3 bases and J lost 0 bases. CDR3 size: 16 residues. CDR3 sequence: CASSFVTGLANYGYTF. CDR3 bases read: TGTGCCAGCAGTTTTGTGACAGGGTTAGCTAACTATGGC.